Below, 17 T cell receptor beta chains from the same sample are listed, as sequenced in a study of low-dose radiotherapy and immunotherapy resistance in tumors. cDNA synthesis used a TRAV/TRBV-specific primer set for both chains. With a V-primer adapter and a constant-region primer, TCRs were amplified for around 21 PCR cycles. TCRdb re-called the reads with MiXCR, one entry per CDR3 protein. Altogether just over 14,000 distinct CDR3 sequences are present, roughly 52% being singletons, with the ten largest covering less than 4%. The receptors derive from a human donor with advanced metastatic prostate, ovarian, gallbladder or colorectal cancer (not recorded which). This table probably holds off-target reads from a library built for another chain.

The J gene is TRBJ2-3, the V gene TRBV12-3 or TRBV12-4; D not certain. The ends were cut back, 6 bases at V and 4 bases at J, with 11 bases in the middle. This CDR3 comprises 13 residues. The CDR3 sequence is CASRTEWPDTQYF. The CDR3 DNA reads as TGTGCCAGCAGGACGGAGTGGCCAGATACGCAGTATTTT.

This chain connects TRBV29-1 to TRBJ2-3; 9 bases are a match to TRBD2. This CDR3 comprises 15 residues. Per the germline V gene, CDR1 is SQVTM and CDR2 is ANQGSEA. V trimming: 4 bases; J trimming: 4 bases; junction bases outside the gene matches: 9. The DNA for the CDR3 is TGCAGCGTTGGTCTTAGCGGGAGCTTTGCAGATACGCAGTATTTT. This sequence encodes CSVGLSGSFADTQYF.

This chain links TRBV28 with TRBJ1-5, with TRBD1 as a possible D gene (6 bases). Trimming took off 7 bases at V and 6 bases at J, with 16 bases between the two ends. The CDR3 totals 14 residues. CDR1 and CDR2 from the germline V gene are MDHEN and SYDVKM. CDR3 in DNA: TGTGCCAGCACCCTTGGAGGGGGGCGTCAGCCCCAGCATTTT. Encoded protein: CASTLGGGRQPQHF.

The chain uses TRBV5-1 and TRBJ2-1, with 14 bases lining up with TRBD2. Germline CDR1 reads SGHRS; CDR2 reads YFSETQ. The CDR3 totals 21 residues. Trimming at V came to 1 base and at J to 4 bases, leaving 16 bases not matched to a gene. CDR3 DNA sequence: TGCGCCAGCAGCTTGTCTATACAGACTAGCGGGAGGGCCCAGGCGTACAATGAGCAGTTCTTC. Amino acids: CASSLSIQTSGRAQAYNEQFF.

V is TRBV7-2 and J is TRBJ1-3, with D unclear. This CDR3 spans 13 amino acids. Germline values: CDR1 SGHTA, CDR2 FQGNSA. The ends were cut back, 5 bases at V and 8 bases at J, with 13 bases in the middle. The CDR3 spells CASSPPGRDTIYF. The CDR3 nucleotides are TGTGCCAGCAGCCCCCCGGGGAGGGACACCATATATTTT.

This chain connects TRBV3-1 to TRBJ2-7, with TRBD1 as a possible D gene (5 bases). The CDR3 consists of 13 residues. Germline V lookup: CDR1 LGHDT, CDR2 YNNKEL (reference sequence). Trimming took 4 bases from V and 2 from J, leaving 9 bases between them. The CDR3 DNA reads TGTGCCAGCAGCCTGGGGCCCCCCTACGAGCAGTACTTC. Translation gives CASSLGPPYEQYF.

The chain couples TRBV7-9 to TRBJ2-3; 7 positions agree with TRBD2. Per the germline V gene, CDR1 is SEHNR and CDR2 is FQNEAQ (reference sequence). CDR3 size: 14 residues. V was clipped by 7 bases and J by 0 bases; unmatched bases: 4. DNA of the CDR3: TGTGCCAGCACTGGGCGGGGGAGCACAGATACGCAGTATTTT. Residues: CASTGRGSTDTQYF.

The V call is TRBV6-2 or TRBV6-3, the J call TRBJ1-2; D is ambiguous. Germline V CDR1 and CDR2: MNHEY, SVGEGT. V was trimmed by 6 bases and J by 13 bases, leaving 12 bases between them. This CDR3 is built from 10 residues. The CDR3 DNA reads TGTGCCAGCAGCAGCACGGAATTCACCTTC. Translating it yields CASSSTEFTF.

This chain connects TRBV5-1 to TRBJ2-3; 7 bases match TRBD1. Germline CDR1 is SGHRS and CDR2 is YFSETQ. This CDR3 spans 14 amino acids. V gave up 5 bases and J gave up 5 bases; unmatched junction bases: 8. This chain's CDR3 is CASRRQGNEDTQYF. CDR3 in DNA: TGCGCCAGCAGGAGACAGGGAAATGAAGATACGCAGTATTTT.

The DNA of the CDR3 is TGTGCCACCAGTGATCCCAACACCGGGGAGCTGTTTTTT. It specifies CATSDPNTGELFF. This sequence joins TRBV24-1 and TRBJ2-2; the D is unclear. CDR3 length equals 13 residues. V was trimmed by 3 bases and J by 2 bases, leaving 3 bases between them. CDR1 and CDR2 (germline): KGHDR, SFDVKD.

This clonotype was seen a few times. This chain links TRBV25-1 with TRBJ1-4, with D possibly being TRBD1 (6 bases). This CDR3 spans 17 amino acids. Per germline, CDR1 MGHDK and CDR2 SYGVNS. Trimming took off 5 bases at V and 3 bases at J, with 19 bases between the two ends. CDR3 region: CASSHPGAGSANEKLFF. CDR3 DNA: TGTGCCAGCAGTCACCCAGGGGCGGGGTCTGCTAATGAAAAACTGTTTTTT.

The V and J genes are TRBV5-1 and TRBJ1-1; TRBD1 agrees at 7 bases. Trimming took 4 bases from V and 2 from J; bases not matched to a gene: 5. Germline values: CDR1 SGHRS, CDR2 YFSETQ. The CDR3 runs to 14 residues. DNA for the CDR3: TGCGCCAGCAGCCCCGGACAGGAAAACACTGAAGCTTTCTTT. This translates into CASSPGQENTEAFF.

The chain joins TRBV10-3 to TRBJ2-1; TRBD2 might be the D (6 bases). The V end was cut by 6 bases, the J end by 2 bases, with 14 bases between. CDR3 length: 15 amino acids. Germline V gene lookup returns CDR1 ENHRY and CDR2 SYGVKD. This CDR3 is CAISYLAKTYNEQFF. The CDR3 DNA follows: TGTGCCATCAGCTATCTAGCGAAGACCTACAATGAGCAGTTCTTC.

The rearrangement links TRBV7-3 to TRBJ2-1, with D perhaps matching TRBD2 (6 bases). The germline V gene has CDR1 SGHTA and CDR2 FQGTGA. Between the trimmed V and J ends, which lost 0 bases and 0 bases, there was a span of 12 bases. CDR3 size: 17 residues. CDR3 amino acids: CASSLTGTASSYNEQFF. The CDR3 DNA is TGTGCCAGCAGCTTAACGGGGACTGCGAGCTCCTACAATGAGCAGTTCTTC.

This clonotype has just a few counts. The CDR3 sequence: CASSGPSYNEQFF. The CDR3 DNA reads as TGTGCCAGCAGCGGGCCCTCCTACAATGAGCAGTTCTTC. The chain couples TRBV9 to TRBJ2-1; D is unclear. V was shortened by 3 bases and J by 0 bases, with 4 bases between the two germline ends. The CDR3 has 13 amino acids. Germline assignment: CDR1 SGDLS and CDR2 YYNGEE.

This clonotype was detected a few times. The chain combines TRBV5-6 with TRBJ1-2, with a possible D match to TRBD1 (5 bases). This CDR3 has 13 residues. Germline-derived CDR1 and CDR2 are SGHDT and YYEEEE. Trimming took off 3 bases at V and 7 bases at J, with 13 bases between the two ends. This chain's CDR3 is CASSSAGYGGYTF. CDR3 DNA sequence: TGTGCCAGCAGCTCGGCAGGGTACGGTGGCTACACCTTC.

This clonotype has only a few counts. The V gene is TRBV18, the J gene TRBJ1-1; D is unclear. The V end lost 0 bases, the J end lost 4 bases, and 9 bases lay between the germline ends. Germline values: CDR1 KGHSH, CDR2 LQKENI. The CDR3 length is 14 residues. The CDR3 bases are TGTGCCAGCTCACCACCGGATCGATTCACTGAAGCTTTCTTT. It encodes CASSPPDRFTEAFF.